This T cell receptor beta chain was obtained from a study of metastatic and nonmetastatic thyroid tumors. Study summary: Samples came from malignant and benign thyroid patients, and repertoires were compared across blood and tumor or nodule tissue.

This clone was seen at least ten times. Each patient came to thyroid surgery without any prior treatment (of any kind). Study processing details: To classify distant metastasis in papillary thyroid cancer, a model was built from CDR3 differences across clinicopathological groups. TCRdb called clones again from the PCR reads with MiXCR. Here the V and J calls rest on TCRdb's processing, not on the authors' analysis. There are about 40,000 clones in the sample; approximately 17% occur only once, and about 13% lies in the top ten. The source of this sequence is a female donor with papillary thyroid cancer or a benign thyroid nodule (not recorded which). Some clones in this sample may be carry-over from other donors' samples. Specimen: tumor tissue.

The CDR3 is CASSETDSGNTIYF. The CDR3 nucleotides read TGTGCCAGCAGTGAGACGGACTCTGGAAACACCATATATTTT. J is TRBJ1-3 and V is TRBV12-3 or TRBV12-4; D not resolved. V was pared by 5 bases and J by 0 bases, with 8 bases between. This CDR3 is 14 amino acids long.